The text below deals with one T cell receptor (beta chain). The antigen is unknown. The CDR3 has 15 residues. These data are taken from a study of OX40 agonist ivuxolimab in advanced cancers. The data were produced by immunoSEQ multiplex PCR, yet TCRdb's version contains in-frame clones alone and is incomplete. The sample holds more than 70,000 clones; approximately 89% are singletons and the top ten take over 10%. General observations from the study: What antigens the expanded peripheral T cells recognized was never established.

Blood was sampled at baseline, cycle 4 day 1, and cycle 7 day 1. Here the sequenced sample was CD4+ or CD8+ T cells sorted from blood, taken in a trial of the OX40 agonist ivuxolimab. The rearrangement uses TRBV21-1 and TRBJ1-4; the table names TRBD1, a call not compared with the DNA. TRBV21-1 is classified as a pseudogene. The receptor was isolated from an adult with an advanced solid tumor such as melanoma, head and neck, liver or kidney cancer. In DNA form, the CDR3 reads TGTGCCAGCGGAAAAGACAGAGCAACTAATGAAAAACTGTTTTTT. Encoded protein: CASGKDRATNEKLFF.